What follows are 17 T cell receptor beta chains derived from one specimen sequenced in a study of T cell changes during pregnancy in multiple sclerosis. The method was immunoSEQ multiplex PCR; TCRdb's version includes in-frame clones alone and lacks a portion of them. Among 89,000 or so clones, 91% were seen once, and the ten largest hold 3.5%. The sequencing here drew on PBMCs, taken in the first trimester of pregnancy. These receptors all come from a female donor in good health, serving as a control in a pregnancy study. Some clones in this sample may be carry-over from other donors' samples.

The chain is built from TRBV6-5 and TRBJ2-1; D perhaps matches TRBD1 (5 bases). The length of the CDR3 is 13 residues. Trimming pared 6 bases from V and 5 bases from J, leaving 11 bases between. CDR1 is MNHEY and CDR2 is SVGAGI in the germline V gene. The CDR3 protein is CASSPDTHNEQFF. As DNA, the CDR3 is TGTGCCAGCAGCCCGGACACCCACAATGAGCAGTTCTTC.

This chain connects TRBV18 to TRBJ2-5, with 7 bases that match TRBD2. Germline V gene sequence: CDR1 KGHSH, CDR2 LQKENI. This CDR3 is 18 amino acids long. V was pared by 3 bases and J by 2 bases, with 15 bases of the junction left unmatched. The CDR3 loop reads CASSPNADISGFQETQYF. CDR3 sequence (DNA): TGTGCCAGCTCACCTAATGCGGATATTAGCGGGTTTCAAGAGACCCAGTACTTC.

The chain has TRBV18 and TRBJ1-4; tentative D call: TRBD1 (6 bases). Germline values: CDR1 KGHSH, CDR2 LQKENI. Trimming removed 1 base at V and 4 bases at J, with 10 bases between. This CDR3 is built from 15 residues. DNA of the CDR3: TGTGCCAGCTCACCACGACAGGAACGTAATGAAAAACTGTTTTTT. It yields the protein CASSPRQERNEKLFF.

The V gene is TRBV19, the J gene TRBJ2-3; D perhaps matches TRBD2 (6 bases). The germline V gene encodes CDR1 LNHDA and CDR2 SQIVND (reference sequence). The CDR3 consists of 11 residues. V lost 7 bases, J lost 5 bases, and 7 bases lay in between. The CDR3 reads CASIGGDTQYF. The DNA of the CDR3 is TGTGCCAGTATCGGGGGAGATACGCAGTATTTT.

This chain connects TRBV5-4 to TRBJ2-2, with TRBD2 identical over 9 bases. Germline V gene data show CDR1 as SGHNT and CDR2 as YYREEE (reference sequence). Trimming removed 5 bases from V and 5 bases from J; junction bases left unmatched: 13. The CDR3 is 17 amino acids. CDR3 amino acids: CASRDSGGGGWTGELFF. The CDR3 bases are TGTGCCAGCAGGGATAGCGGGGGCGGAGGCTGGACCGGGGAGCTGTTTTTT.

V usage is TRBV7-2 and J usage is TRBJ2-7; 9 bases agree with TRBD2. With 1 base clipped from V and 6 bases from J, the junction kept 4 bases outside the gene matches. Looked up from germline, CDR1 is SGHTA and CDR2 is FQGNSA. The CDR3 runs 14 residues. The CDR3, as DNA: TGTGCCAGCAGCTTAGAGCGGGAGGTGAGCGAGCAGTACTTC. Its translation: CASSLEREVSEQYF. The entire variable domain, with the rest obtained from reference TRBV7-2 and TRBJ2-7, is as follows: GAGVSQSPSNKVTEKGKDVELRCDPISGHTALYWYRQSLGQGLEFLIYFQGNSAPDKSGLPSDRFSAERTGGSVSTLTIQRTQQEDSAVYLCASSLEREVSEQYFGPGTRLTVT.

This sequence joins TRBV28 and TRBJ1-2, with D unclear. Between the trimmed V and J ends, which lost 6 bases and 3 bases, there was a span of 5 bases. This CDR3 is built from 11 residues. The germline V gene encodes CDR1 MDHEN and CDR2 SYDVKM. DNA of the CDR3: TGTGCCAGCAGCCCAGACTATGGCTACACCTTC. Its protein is CASSPDYGYTF.

This clone was found a few times. The J gene is TRBJ2-3, the V gene TRBV6-1, with 14 bases identical to TRBD2. The CDR3 loop spans 15 amino acids. Germline trimming cut 1 base from V and 6 bases from J; bases unmatched to any gene: 0. The germline gives CDR1 MNHNS, CDR2 SASEGT. The CDR3 coding sequence is TGTGCCAGCAGTGAAGGGACTAGCGGGGGGGATACGCAGTATTTT. This encodes CASSEGTSGGDTQYF.

The CDR3 DNA follows: TGTGCCAGCAGCTTAACTGGGACAGCCAACTCTGGGGCCAACGTCCTGACTTTC. This sequence encodes CASSLTGTANSGANVLTF. V is TRBV7-3 and J is TRBJ2-6, with TRBD1 matching over 7 bases. The length of the CDR3 is 18 residues. Germline CDR1 reads SGHTA; CDR2 reads FQGTGA. V lost 0 bases and J lost 0; bases outside the gene matches: 5. Full variable domain (rest looked up from reference TRBV7-3 and TRBJ2-6): GAGVSQTPSNKVTEKGKYVELRCDPISGHTALYWYRQSLGQGPEFLIYFQGTGAADDSGLPNDRFFAVRPEGSVSTLKIQRTERGDSAVYLCASSLTGTANSGANVLTFGAGSRLTVL.

CDR3 amino acids: CASKEQEPPSTDTQYF. CDR3 nucleotide sequence: TGTGCCAGCAAAGAACAGGAACCCCCTAGTACAGATACGCAGTATTTT. The rearrangement joins TRBV2 to TRBJ2-3; tentative D call: TRBD1 (5 bases). Germline lookup yields CDR1 SNHLY and CDR2 FYNNEI. The CDR3 sequence is 16 residues long. V was shortened by 7 bases and J by 3 bases, with 20 bases between the two germline ends.

V and J are TRBV15 and TRBJ2-1; 9 nucleotides agree with TRBD2. This CDR3 has 15 amino acids. Germline lookup yields CDR1 LNHNV and CDR2 YYDKDF (reference sequence). V was clipped by 0 bases and J by 6 bases; unmatched bases: 3. This CDR3 reads CATSRELAGPNEQFF. The CDR3 region has the DNA TGTGCCACCAGCAGAGAACTAGCGGGCCCCAATGAGCAGTTCTTC.

The rearrangement links TRBV30 to TRBJ1-1, with 7 bases identical to TRBD1. Germline V gene lookup returns CDR1 GTSNPN and CDR2 SVGIG (reference sequence). This CDR3 spans 12 amino acids. V gave up 3 bases and J gave up 11 bases; unmatched junction bases: 9. This CDR3 is CAWRADRVNAFF. DNA for the CDR3: TGTGCCTGGAGGGCTGACAGGGTGAATGCTTTCTTT.

The chain is built from TRBV5-6 and TRBJ1-2, with 11 bases matching TRBD1. V was pared by 5 bases and J by 3 bases, with 12 bases of the junction left unmatched. The CDR3 covers 17 residues. Germline V lookup: CDR1 SGHDT, CDR2 YYEEEE. CDR3 protein: CASSYKPGQGVHYGYTF. The CDR3 region has the DNA TGTGCCAGCAGTTATAAACCGGGACAGGGGGTTCACTATGGCTACACCTTC.

This clone was counted once. V usage is TRBV14 and J usage is TRBJ2-1; 9 bases are a match to TRBD2. This CDR3 spans 15 amino acids. Germline values: CDR1 SGHDN, CDR2 FVKESK. The ends lost 4 bases at V and 5 bases at J; junction bases unmatched: 6. The CDR3 DNA follows: TGTGCCAGCAGCCCCGGGACTAGCATCGACAATGAGCAGTTCTTC. Its protein is CASSPGTSIDNEQFF.

The CDR3 nucleotides are TGCGCCAGCAGCTTGGGTCGGGGGGCGATATCCGGGGAGCTGTTTTTT. It specifies CASSLGRGAISGELFF. V is TRBV5-1 and J is TRBJ2-2; possibly TRBD2 for D (7 bases). The CDR3 sequence is 16 residues long. Germline loops: CDR1 SGHRS, CDR2 YFSETQ. Trimming removed 0 bases from V and 6 bases from J, with 15 bases in between.

V is TRBV18 and J is TRBJ2-3; perhaps TRBD1 as D (6 bases). V lost 4 bases and J 6 bases, leaving 14 bases between the germline ends. This CDR3 has 14 amino acids. CDR1 KGHSH and CDR2 LQKENI come from the germline V gene. CDR3 DNA sequence: TGTGCCAGCTCACGGGCAGGGGAGACGGATACGCAGTATTTT. Protein product: CASSRAGETDTQYF. Full variable domain (missing parts from reference TRBV18 and TRBJ2-3): NAGVMQNPRHLVRRRGQEARLRCSPMKGHSHVYWYRQLPEEGLKFMVYLQKENIIDESGMPKERFSAEFPKEGPSILRIQQVVRGDSAAYFCASSRAGETDTQYFGPGTRLTVL.

The chain uses TRBV19 and TRBJ2-5; 8 nucleotides line up with TRBD1. Germline assignment: CDR1 LNHDA and CDR2 SQIVND (reference sequence). The CDR3 loop spans 16 amino acids. Losses at the gene ends were 4 bases for V and 5 bases for J; bases not matched to a gene: 12. The CDR3, as DNA: TGTGCCAGTAGTACGTCTCGCCGGGACAGGTTGGAGACCCAGTACTTC. Its translation: CASSTSRRDRLETQYF.